These T cell receptor beta chains were read from a single sample in a study of post-analysis software for immune sequencing data. A single record per CDR3 protein comes from TCRdb applying MiXCR to the PCR reads. The sample shows roughly 430,000 distinct CDR3 sequences, over 30% of them seen only once. Sequencing input: blood. The origin of the receptors is a girl aged 2 to 10 with multiple sclerosis. The CDR3 runs from the conserved cysteine through the conserved F or W. The order of the fields is V gene, D gene, clone size, CDR3 length, J gene, CDR3 DNA, CDR3 protein. A D gene is named only where the DNA matches it firmly. Clone size is not always given. Where it is, it says once, few, many or a class for expanded clones.

>TRBV6-2/TRBV6-3|-|few|14|TRBJ2-7
TGTGCCAGCAGTTCTCATCCGACAACCTACGAGCAGTACTTC
CASSSHPTTYEQYF
>TRBV5-1|-|-|14|TRBJ2-1
TGCGCCAGCAGCTTGAGGGGCTCGTTCGGTGAGCAGTTCTTC
CASSLRGSFGEQFF
>TRBV7-2|-|-|12|TRBJ2-5
TGTGCCAGCAACTTAGGAAGAGAGACCCAGTACTTC
CASNLGRETQYF
>TRBV7-9|TRBD1|-|15|TRBJ2-7
TGTGCCAGCAGCTTTCCGGTGGGACAGTACTACGAGCAGTACTTC
CASSFPVGQYYEQYF
>TRBV5-1|TRBD1|many|13|TRBJ2-3
TGCGCCATCGGGACAGGGGTTGGAGATACGCAGTATTTT
CAIGTGVGDTQYF
>TRBV5-1|-|few|16|TRBJ2-1
TGCGCCAGCAGCCCCCCATCCGCCCGGGAGATCAATGAGCAGTTCTTC
CASSPPSAREINEQFF
>TRBV6-2/TRBV6-3|-|few|13|TRBJ1-2
TGTGCCAGCAGGCGGACAGTTAACTATGGCTACACCTTC
CASRRTVNYGYTF
>TRBV6-5|-|-|15|TRBJ2-7
TGTGCCAGCAGGCCCCGTAAACTAGCAGCCTACGAGCAGTACTTC
CASRPRKLAAYEQYF
>TRBV5-6|TRBD2|many|15|TRBJ2-1
TGTGCCAGCAGTTTGCCGGGACTAGCGAACAATGAGCAGTTCTTC
CASSLPGLANNEQFF
>TRBV27|TRBD2|-|16|TRBJ2-7
TGTGCCAGCAGTTTTGATGGACTAGCGGGAGTCTACGAGCAGTACTTC
CASSFDGLAGVYEQYF
>TRBV6-5|TRBD2|few|14|TRBJ2-3
TGTGCCAGCAGAGGCGGGAGAGGCACAGATACGCAGTATTTT
CASRGGRGTDTQYF
>TRBV12-5|-|many|17|TRBJ1-1
TGTGCTAGTGGGCGCCTGGGGGCAGATGCGCCGAACACTGAAGCTTTCTTT
CASGRLGADAPNTEAFF
>TRBV5-5|-|-|19|TRBJ2-5
TGTGCCAGCAGCTTGGATCTAGAGGGGGGTAGGATTGTGCGAGAGACCCAGTACTTC
CASSLDLEGGRIVRETQYF
>TRBV5-1|-|-|13|TRBJ1-1
TGCGCCAGCTCAGGACAGTCGAACACTGAAGCTTTCTTT
CASSGQSNTEAFF
>TRBV12-3/TRBV12-4|-|-|11|TRBJ2-1
TGTGCCAGCAGTACGCAGGATGAGCAGTTCTTC
CASSTQDEQFF
>TRBV28|TRBD1|-|15|TRBJ1-2
TGTGCCAGCAGTCAGGGGACAGAGATTTCCTATGGCTACACCTTC
CASSQGTEISYGYTF
>TRBV6-5|-|few|15|TRBJ2-1
TGTGCCAGCAGGACGACTAGGGGACTTTACAATGAGCAGTTCTTC
CASRTTRGLYNEQFF
>TRBV12-3/TRBV12-4|TRBD2|few|16|TRBJ2-1
TGTGCCAGCAGTTTTTACGGGACTAGCGGCTACAATGAGCAGTTCTTC
CASSFYGTSGYNEQFF
>TRBV5-5|TRBD1|-|14|TRBJ2-7
TGTGCCAGCAGCCCAGACAGGGAACACGGGGAGCAGTACTTC
CASSPDREHGEQYF
>TRBV4-2|TRBD2|-|17|TRBJ2-3
TGTGCCAGCAGTCCCCGTGGCAGCGGGAGGATCGCAGATACGCAGTATTTT
CASSPRGSGRIADTQYF
>TRBV6-2/TRBV6-3|-|few|15|TRBJ2-1
TGTGCCAGCAGTTACCCTTCGGGGTATAACAATGAGCAGTTCTTC
CASSYPSGYNNEQFF
>TRBV5-5|-|few|13|TRBJ1-2
TGTGCCCACGGCAGGGAGATTGGCGGTGGCTACACCTTC
CAHGREIGGGYTF
>TRBV5-1|-|-|15|TRBJ2-5
TGCGCCAGCAACGGGGGCGGTTACTCAAATACGGAGCAGTACTTC
CASNGGGYSNTEQYF
>TRBV20-1|-|few|14|TRBJ2-3
TGCAGTGCGGCCGGGACTTCTAGCGCAGATACGCAGTATTTT
CSAAGTSSADTQYF
>TRBV6-5|-|-|14|TRBJ1-4
TGTGCCAGCAGTTACTCTAAGATTCCAGAAAAACTGTTTTTT
CASSYSKIPEKLFF
>TRBV3-1|TRBD1|few|15|TRBJ2-1
TGTGCCAGCAGCCAAAGGGACAGGACCTACAATGAGCAGTTCTTC
CASSQRDRTYNEQFF
>TRBV10-3|-|few|14|TRBJ2-5
TGTGCCATCAGTCAGTCGGCAGGCGGGGAGACCCAGTACTTC
CAISQSAGGETQYF
>TRBV4-3|-|-|19|TRBJ2-3
TGCGCCAGCAGCCAAGGGCGCCACAGGTCTACATTTGGCACAGATACGCAGTATTTT
CASSQGRHRSTFGTDTQYF
>TRBV18|-|few|16|TRBJ1-6
TGTGCCAGCTCACCGGCCGGACGGTACTATGGTTCACCCCTCCACTTT
CASSPAGRYYGSPLHF
>TRBV4-1|-|-|15|TRBJ2-1
TGCGCCAGCAGCCAAGAATTCGTGTTCGGGCATGAGCAGTTCTTC
CASSQEFVFGHEQFF
>TRBV7-2|-|few|17|TRBJ1-4
TGTGCCAGCAGCAAAAGGGGGTTCGTGAGGGGTAGCGAAAAACTGTTTTTT
CASSKRGFVRGSEKLFF
>TRBV11-2|TRBD2|-|19|TRBJ2-3
TGTGCCAGCAGCTCCCAACCCGGACTAGCGGGGGGAGTAGGAGATACGCAGTATTTT
CASSSQPGLAGGVGDTQYF
>TRBV10-2|TRBD2|-|15|TRBJ2-5
TGCGCCAGCAGTGATAGCGGGGGGTACCAAGAGACCCAGTACTTC
CASSDSGGYQETQYF
>TRBV24-1|TRBD1|-|13|TRBJ2-7
TGTGCCACCGGAACGACAGGGTCCTACGAGCAGTACTTC
CATGTTGSYEQYF
>TRBV6-1|TRBD2|-|12|TRBJ2-7
TGTGCCAGCAAGCGGGATTCCTACGAGCAGTACTTC
CASKRDSYEQYF
>TRBV20-1|-|-|14|TRBJ2-1
TGCAGTGCCACCGAAGCCTCCGGCAACAATGAGCAGTTCTTC
CSATEASGNNEQFF
>TRBV28|-|few|13|TRBJ1-2
TGTGCCAGCAGTTTTTTGGGAACACGGGGCTACACCTTC
CASSFLGTRGYTF
>TRBV29-1|TRBD2|-|14|TRBJ2-1
TGCGGCCCCGGGACTAGCGGGAGATACAATGAGCAGTTCTTC
CGPGTSGRYNEQFF
>TRBV5-6|TRBD2|few|16|TRBJ2-1
TGTGCCAGCAGGGAACTAGCGGGGGGCTCCTACAATGAGCAGTTCTTC
CASRELAGGSYNEQFF
>TRBV10-3|-|few|14|TRBJ1-2
TGTGCCATCAAAGAAATAGATACTAACTATGGCTACACCTTC
CAIKEIDTNYGYTF